A single sample gave rise to the 10 T cell receptor beta chains below, sequenced in a study of technical replicates of blood from several donors (dated by TCRdb to between 2016 and 2019). Library preparation employed the immunoSEQ multiplex PCR assay. The immuneACCESS repertoire file appears here via TCRdb, limited to in-frame rearrangements. These files lack a portion of the clones; in checked studies, under half of the deficit traces to unresolved V genes, and the cause of the others is not known. In all, the sample holds about 79,000 clones, and 75% to 95% of those were seen once. 0.3% to 0.45% of the sample belongs to the ten largest clones. The sequenced sample consisted of T cells isolated from PBMCs. The receptor set was obtained from a human donor in good health. Some clones in this sample may be carry-over from other donors' samples.

A remark on this clone: Compared with germline, one end of the junction differs, possibly owing to a read error. The chain is built from TRBV9 and TRBJ1-2; D uncertain. CDR1 is SGDLS, CDR2 YYNGEE, per germline. The CDR3 runs to 13 residues. Here the CDR3 reads CASSVGDPYSYTF. Written as DNA, the CDR3 is TGTGCCAGCAGCGTTGGAGATCCCTATAGCTACACCTTC.

The J gene is TRBJ1-5, the V gene TRBV7-9, with 7 positions matching TRBD1. The CDR3 contains 14 residues. CDR1 is SEHNR, CDR2 FQNEAQ, per germline (reference sequence). The V gene end was trimmed by 4 bases and the J gene end by 5 bases; junction bases not matched to a gene: 5. The CDR3: CASSSQTGDQPQHF. CDR3 coding DNA: TGTGCCAGCAGCTCGCAAACAGGGGATCAGCCCCAGCATTTT.

V usage is TRBV4-1 and J usage is TRBJ1-1; D remains ambiguous. The germline V gene has CDR1 MGHRA and CDR2 YSYEKL. Between the trimmed V and J ends, which lost 0 bases and 1 base, there was a span of 6 bases. CDR3 size: 14 residues. CDR3 amino acids: CASSQDTANTEAFF. The CDR3 DNA follows: TGCGCCAGCAGCCAAGATACAGCGAACACTGAAGCTTTCTTT.

The genes are TRBV27 and TRBJ1-1; 7 positions agree with TRBD1. The length of the CDR3 is 14 residues. Germline V gives CDR1 MNHEY, CDR2 SMNVEV (reference sequence). With V trimmed by 8 bases and J by 5 bases, 11 bases remained unmatched. CDR3 DNA: TGTGCCAGCCAGAGGAGCAACAGGGGAACTGAAGCTTTCTTT. It is translated as CASQRSNRGTEAFF.

The gene calls are TRBV5-1 and TRBJ2-5, with a weak D call TRBD2 (6 bases). This CDR3 comprises 14 residues. Trimming shortened V by 0 bases and J by 5 bases, and 11 bases separated the two germline ends. CDR1 is SGHRS, CDR2 YFSETQ, per germline. The CDR3 spells CASSLAPGAETQYF. CDR3 in DNA: TGCGCCAGCAGCTTGGCCCCGGGAGCGGAGACCCAGTACTTC.

The rearrangement links TRBV27 to TRBJ2-7, with TRBD1 matching over 9 bases. Trimming at V came to 4 bases and at J to 6 bases, leaving 7 bases not matched to a gene. The CDR3 runs 14 residues. Per the germline V gene, CDR1 is MNHEY and CDR2 is SMNVEV (reference sequence). CDR3 bases: TGTGCCAGCAGTTCCGGGACAGGGTCTCGCGAGCAGTACTTC. It codes for CASSSGTGSREQYF.

The CDR3 bases are TGCGCCAGCAGCACGGGACAGATGAACACTGAAGCTTTCTTT. It encodes CASSTGQMNTEAFF. V and J are TRBV4-1 and TRBJ1-1; 7 nucleotides align to TRBD1. This CDR3 comprises 14 residues. The V segment lost 5 bases and the J segment 0 bases; nucleotides outside the gene matches: 3. CDR1 is MGHRA, CDR2 YSYEKL, per germline.

This clone was counted between two and nine times. V and J are TRBV9 and TRBJ1-1, with 8 positions matching TRBD1. Looked up from germline, CDR1 is SGDLS and CDR2 is YYNGEE. The CDR3 is 16 amino acids. V lost 4 bases and J lost 2; bases outside the gene matches: 10. CDR3 sequence reads: CASSPQGQVLNTEAFF. CDR3 in DNA: TGTGCCAGCAGCCCCCAGGGACAGGTTTTAAACACTGAAGCTTTCTTT.

J is TRBJ2-7 and V is TRBV28; perhaps TRBD1 as D (6 bases). The CDR3 is 17 residues long. CDR1 is MDHEN, CDR2 SYDVKM, per germline. The V end lost 2 bases, the J end lost 4 bases, and 21 bases lay between the germline ends. CDR3 nucleotide sequence: TGTGCCAGCAGTTTAAGGGTAGCAGGACAGAGGGGGTACGAGCAGTACTTC. It encodes CASSLRVAGQRGYEQYF.

The chain couples TRBV6-4 to TRBJ2-3, with TRBD2 matching 11 bases. The CDR3 sequence is 18 residues long. J lost 5 bases, V lost 3 bases, and 13 bases had no gene match. Looked up from germline, CDR1 is MRHNA and CDR2 is SNTAGT. Here the CDR3 DNA reads TGTGCCAGCAGTGAAGGGACTAGCGGCACACGAGAAGTAGATACGCAGTATTTT. Its protein product is CASSEGTSGTREVDTQYF.